This paragraph reports one T cell receptor beta chain. As processed by the authors: Estimation of nucleated cell counts was performed using reference gene primer amplification. TCRdb's copy holds only in-frame clones and misses some; the assay was immunoSEQ multiplex PCR. V and J calls and clone size are those listed in that table; D and trimming were worked out from the DNA. Here the sample spans approximately 200,000 clones, roughly nine tenths being singletons. This record comes from a study of blood T cell repertoires in COVID-19. Overall study: From T cells, B-cell-depleted T cells, or PBMCs came the material, which was cDNA or gDNA.

Cohort placement rested on clinical history that participants reported themselves. The clonotype comes from a woman younger than 30 in a cohort exposed to, infected with or recovered from COVID-19 (not recorded which). What was sequenced was PBMCs or T cells enriched from blood (not recorded which).

CDR3 region: CATSDEYDNQPQHF. The CDR3 nucleotides are TGTGCCACCAGTGATGAGTACGACAATCAGCCCCAGCATTTT. The rearrangement joins TRBV24-1 to TRBJ1-5; D not resolved. V lost 3 bases and J 3 bases, leaving 8 bases between the germline ends. The CDR3 spans 14 residues. Germline-derived CDR1 and CDR2 are KGHDR and SFDVKD.